A selection of T cell receptor beta chains follows, all from one sample in a study of T cells in lung cancer brain metastases. Only in-frame clones appear in the TCRdb table, and some are missing; sequencing was by immunoSEQ multiplex PCR. The sample has around 3,000 clones, 85% to 90% seen once. Sequenced material: tumor tissue from the primary lung tumor. The receptors derive from an older woman with non-small cell lung cancer. Each CDR3 is given with its conserved first and last residue. Each record gives: V gene, D gene, clone size, J gene, CDR3 DNA, CDR3 protein. D genes are given only for firm matches. Clone size, where shown, is once, few, many, or a class for clones that have expanded.

V gene: TRBV7-9
D gene: TRBD2
clone size: NA
J gene: TRBJ2-3
CDR3 DNA: TGTGCCAGCAGCTTATTCCGCCCGGGACTAGAGGCAGATACGCAGTATTTT
CDR3 protein: CASSLFRPGLEADTQYF

V gene: TRBV6-1
D gene: TRBD1
clone size: NA
J gene: TRBJ1-2
CDR3 DNA: TGTGCCAGCCAAGAACCGGGACAGTCGATCTATGGCTACACCTTC
CDR3 protein: CASQEPGQSIYGYTF

V gene: TRBV5-4
D gene: NA
clone size: once
J gene: TRBJ1-5
CDR3 DNA: TGTGCCAGCAGCTTAGGACCGAATACTTTAAATCAGCCCCAGCATTTT
CDR3 protein: CASSLGPNTLNQPQHF

V gene: TRBV19
D gene: TRBD1
clone size: few
J gene: TRBJ1-4
CDR3 DNA: TGTGCCAGTAGCTCCTACAGGGGGCGGTTTGAAAAACTGTTTTTT
CDR3 protein: CASSSYRGRFEKLFF

V gene: TRBV5-4
D gene: NA
clone size: NA
J gene: TRBJ1-6
CDR3 DNA: TGTGCCAGCAGCCCGGACTGGGGTAATTCACCCCTCCACTTT
CDR3 protein: CASSPDWGNSPLHF

V gene: TRBV5-1
D gene: NA
clone size: NA
J gene: TRBJ1-4
CDR3 DNA: TGCGCCAGCAGCTTCGGGGAGCGAGATGAAAAACTGTTTTTT
CDR3 protein: CASSFGERDEKLFF

V gene: TRBV27
D gene: TRBD1
clone size: few
J gene: TRBJ2-7
CDR3 DNA: TGTGCCAGCAGTCTCGACAGGGGGCCCTACGAGCAGTACTTC
CDR3 protein: CASSLDRGPYEQYF

V gene: TRBV29-1
D gene: TRBD1
clone size: NA
J gene: TRBJ2-7
CDR3 DNA: TGCAGCGTTCAGGGGGACAGGGAAGAGGTTCAGTACTTC
CDR3 protein: CSVQGDREEVQYF

V gene: TRBV2
D gene: NA
clone size: NA
J gene: TRBJ2-7
CDR3 DNA: TGTGCCAGCAGTGTGAAGAGACAGACCTACGAGCAGTACTTC
CDR3 protein: CASSVKRQTYEQYF

V gene: TRBV12-5
D gene: NA
clone size: NA
J gene: TRBJ2-3
CDR3 DNA: TGTGCTAGTGGTTTGGTAGTCGATGGAACAAGGTGGACAGATACGCAGTATTTT
CDR3 protein: CASGLVVDGTRWTDTQYF

V gene: TRBV5-1
D gene: NA
clone size: NA
J gene: TRBJ2-5
CDR3 DNA: TGCGCCAGCAGTCTGGTGGGTGAGACCCAGTACTTC
CDR3 protein: CASSLVGETQYF

V gene: TRBV15
D gene: NA
clone size: NA
J gene: TRBJ1-4
CDR3 DNA: TGTGCCACCAGCAGAGCCAGGCCCACCGAAAAACTGTTTTTT
CDR3 protein: CATSRARPTEKLFF

V gene: TRBV7-2
D gene: NA
clone size: NA
J gene: TRBJ2-4
CDR3 DNA: TGTGCCAGCAGCTCCGGACAGAAAAACATTCAGTACTTC
CDR3 protein: CASSSGQKNIQYF

V gene: TRBV18
D gene: NA
clone size: NA
J gene: TRBJ2-1
CDR3 DNA: TGTGCCAGCTCACCCTTGGACAGCTACAATGAGCAGTTCTTC
CDR3 protein: CASSPLDSYNEQFF

V gene: TRBV5-4
D gene: NA
clone size: NA
J gene: TRBJ2-1
CDR3 DNA: TGTGCCAGCAGCTTCTCAGTTGACAATGAGCAGTTCTTC
CDR3 protein: CASSFSVDNEQFF

V gene: TRBV29-1
D gene: NA
clone size: NA
J gene: TRBJ2-7
CDR3 DNA: TGCAGCGTTGTTGGGGGGGGGCTAGGCTACGAGCAGTACTTC
CDR3 protein: CSVVGGGLGYEQYF

V gene: TRBV21-1
D gene: NA
clone size: NA
J gene: TRBJ2-3
CDR3 DNA: TGTGCCAGCAGAGTATTCCGGGTCCCAGATACGCAGTATTTT
CDR3 protein: CASRVFRVPDTQYF

V gene: TRBV5-6
D gene: NA
clone size: few
J gene: TRBJ2-5
CDR3 DNA: TGTGCCAGCAGCTTATCGGCAGGGCGTAAGGCCCAGTACTTC
CDR3 protein: CASSLSAGRKAQYF

V gene: TRBV27
D gene: TRBD1
clone size: NA
J gene: TRBJ2-1
CDR3 DNA: TGTGCCAGCAGTAGGGACAGGGCTTACAATGAGCAGTTCTTC
CDR3 protein: CASSRDRAYNEQFF

V gene: TRBV29-1
D gene: TRBD1
clone size: once
J gene: TRBJ2-7
CDR3 DNA: TGCAGCGCCCTAACCGGGACAGGGGCCTCATACGAGCAGTACTTC
CDR3 protein: CSALTGTGASYEQYF

V gene: TRBV29-1
D gene: NA
clone size: once
J gene: TRBJ2-2
CDR3 DNA: TGCAGCGTTGCGAGGTCTCTCGAAGGGGAGCTGTTTTTT
CDR3 protein: CSVARSLEGELFF

V gene: TRBV7-3
D gene: TRBD1
clone size: NA
J gene: TRBJ2-5
CDR3 DNA: TGTGCCAGCAGCTCGACAGGGACCCAAGAGACCCAGTACTTC
CDR3 protein: CASSSTGTQETQYF

V gene: TRBV9
D gene: TRBD2
clone size: NA
J gene: TRBJ2-7
CDR3 DNA: TGTGCCAGCAGCGTAGGTCCAGGGAGGGCCTACGAGCAGTACTTC
CDR3 protein: CASSVGPGRAYEQYF

V gene: TRBV5-1
D gene: TRBD1
clone size: NA
J gene: TRBJ1-2
CDR3 DNA: TGCGCCAGCAGCTTGACCATCGGGACAGGGGTCTATGGCTACACCTTC
CDR3 protein: CASSLTIGTGVYGYTF

V gene: TRBV5-1
D gene: NA
clone size: NA
J gene: TRBJ1-1
CDR3 DNA: TGCGCCAGCAGCTTGGAAGCGACAGCGAACACTGAAGCTTTCTTT
CDR3 protein: CASSLEATANTEAFF

V gene: TRBV2
D gene: NA
clone size: NA
J gene: TRBJ1-4
CDR3 DNA: TGTGCCAGCAGTGCCGCCTTAGCGGGTTTAGAAAAACTGTTTTTT
CDR3 protein: CASSAALAGLEKLFF

V gene: TRBV14
D gene: NA
clone size: NA
J gene: TRBJ2-2
CDR3 DNA: TGTGCCAGCAGCCAAGGTGCCCTCACCGGGGAGCTGTTTTTT
CDR3 protein: CASSQGALTGELFF

V gene: TRBV7-2
D gene: NA
clone size: once
J gene: TRBJ1-2
CDR3 DNA: TGTGCCAGCAGCTTGAGCGGGAGTCGGTATGGCTACACCTTC
CDR3 protein: CASSLSGSRYGYTF

V gene: TRBV19
D gene: TRBD1
clone size: few
J gene: TRBJ2-5
CDR3 DNA: TGTGCCAGTAGACAGCGGGGGACAGGGGGAGAGACCCAGTACTTC
CDR3 protein: CASRQRGTGGETQYF

V gene: TRBV5-1
D gene: TRBD1
clone size: once
J gene: TRBJ2-5
CDR3 DNA: TGCGCCAGCAGCTTGCCCAGGGGGTTGGAGACCCAGTACTTC
CDR3 protein: CASSLPRGLETQYF

V gene: TRBV29-1
D gene: TRBD2
clone size: NA
J gene: TRBJ2-7
CDR3 DNA: TGCAGCGTTGGTACTAGCGGGTCGTCCTACGAGCAGTACTTC
CDR3 protein: CSVGTSGSSYEQYF

V gene: TRBV29-1
D gene: NA
clone size: NA
J gene: TRBJ2-5
CDR3 DNA: TGCAGCGTTGAACTTGAGGCTGGGGAGACCCAGTACTTC
CDR3 protein: CSVELEAGETQYF

V gene: TRBV7-6
D gene: TRBD2
clone size: NA
J gene: TRBJ2-5
CDR3 DNA: TGTGCCAGCAGCCCCGGGACTAGCAGCCAAGAGACCCAGTACTTC
CDR3 protein: CASSPGTSSQETQYF

V gene: TRBV5-6
D gene: TRBD1
clone size: NA
J gene: TRBJ1-2
CDR3 DNA: TGTGCCAGCAGCCGTGGCCCGACAGGGACCTCCTATGGCTACACCTTC
CDR3 protein: CASSRGPTGTSYGYTF

V gene: TRBV30
D gene: NA
clone size: once
J gene: TRBJ2-5
CDR3 DNA: TGTGCCTGGAGCAGGGGAGAGACCCAGTACTTC
CDR3 protein: CAWSRGETQYF

V gene: TRBV7-6
D gene: TRBD2
clone size: NA
J gene: TRBJ2-1
CDR3 DNA: TGTGCCAGCAGCTTAGGCCTTCCGGGACTAGAGGATGAGCAGTTCTTC
CDR3 protein: CASSLGLPGLEDEQFF

V gene: TRBV11-2
D gene: NA
clone size: NA
J gene: TRBJ1-2
CDR3 DNA: TGTGCCAGCAGCTTAGCGTCGGCAGACTATGGCTACACCTTC
CDR3 protein: CASSLASADYGYTF

V gene: TRBV18
D gene: TRBD1
clone size: once
J gene: TRBJ1-5
CDR3 DNA: TGTGCCAGCTCCCCGGACAGGGACATGCCCCAGCATTTT
CDR3 protein: CASSPDRDMPQHF

V gene: TRBV5-6
D gene: TRBD1
clone size: NA
J gene: TRBJ1-5
CDR3 DNA: TGTGCCAGCAGCCCGGACAGGGGTCAGCCCCAGCATTTT
CDR3 protein: CASSPDRGQPQHF

V gene: TRBV6-6
D gene: NA
clone size: NA
J gene: TRBJ2-2
CDR3 DNA: TGTGCCAGCAGTCCAAAGGGGAACACCGGGGAGCTGTTTTTT
CDR3 protein: CASSPKGNTGELFF

V gene: TRBV6-5
D gene: TRBD1
clone size: NA
J gene: TRBJ1-2
CDR3 DNA: TGTGCCAGCAGCCGACAGGGGTTCGGCTACACCTTC
CDR3 protein: CASSRQGFGYTF

V gene: TRBV18
D gene: NA
clone size: NA
J gene: TRBJ1-5
CDR3 DNA: TGTGCCAGCTCACCAACCCAGTATAGTCAGCCCCAGCATTTT
CDR3 protein: CASSPTQYSQPQHF

V gene: TRBV19
D gene: NA
clone size: NA
J gene: TRBJ1-4
CDR3 DNA: TGTGCCAGTAGGACCCCGTGGCCGGATGAAAAACTGTTTTTT
CDR3 protein: CASRTPWPDEKLFF

V gene: TRBV7-9
D gene: NA
clone size: NA
J gene: TRBJ2-7
CDR3 DNA: TGTGCCAGCAGCTCTGTCTACGAGCAGTACTTC
CDR3 protein: CASSSVYEQYF

V gene: TRBV11-2
D gene: NA
clone size: NA
J gene: TRBJ2-7
CDR3 DNA: TGTGCCAGCAGCACCTCCGGGACAACCTACGAGCAGTACTTC
CDR3 protein: CASSTSGTTYEQYF

V gene: TRBV4-2
D gene: NA
clone size: few
J gene: TRBJ2-2
CDR3 DNA: TGTGCCAGCAGCCAACCGAGAGGAGGGACCTCCGGGGAGCTGTTTTTT
CDR3 protein: CASSQPRGGTSGELFF

V gene: TRBV7-2
D gene: NA
clone size: NA
J gene: TRBJ1-3
CDR3 DNA: TGTGCCAGCGTAGGGGGACCCTCTGGAAACACCATATATTTT
CDR3 protein: CASVGGPSGNTIYF

V gene: TRBV7-2
D gene: NA
clone size: NA
J gene: TRBJ2-3
CDR3 DNA: TGTGCCAGCAGCGGGGGGGCTAGCGGAGGGGTCTATAGCACAGATACGCAGTATTTT
CDR3 protein: CASSGGASGGVYSTDTQYF

V gene: TRBV5-1
D gene: NA
clone size: NA
J gene: TRBJ2-5
CDR3 DNA: TGCGCCAGCAGCTTATCAGGGGGGGGAGAGACCCAGTACTTC
CDR3 protein: CASSLSGGGETQYF

V gene: TRBV4-2
D gene: TRBD1
clone size: NA
J gene: TRBJ2-5
CDR3 DNA: TGTGCCAGCAGCCACCTCAGGGGGCTTCGAGAGACCCAGTACTTC
CDR3 protein: CASSHLRGLRETQYF

V gene: TRBV7-2
D gene: NA
clone size: NA
J gene: TRBJ2-5
CDR3 DNA: TGTGCCAGCAGCGCCCTCGGGGCAGAAGAGACCCAGTACTTC
CDR3 protein: CASSALGAEETQYF

V gene: TRBV11-2
D gene: NA
clone size: NA
J gene: TRBJ1-6
CDR3 DNA: TGTGCCAGCAGCTTAGATCACAGGGAGAATTCACCCCTCCACTTT
CDR3 protein: CASSLDHRENSPLHF

V gene: TRBV5-1
D gene: NA
clone size: NA
J gene: TRBJ1-3
CDR3 DNA: TGCGCCAGCAGCTTGGACACGGCTGGAAACACCATATATTTT
CDR3 protein: CASSLDTAGNTIYF

V gene: TRBV18
D gene: NA
clone size: NA
J gene: TRBJ1-5
CDR3 DNA: TGTGCCAGCTCCCCGGGGATAGCGGGCAGCAATCAGCCCCAGCATTTT
CDR3 protein: CASSPGIAGSNQPQHF

V gene: TRBV7-2
D gene: NA
clone size: NA
J gene: TRBJ1-3
CDR3 DNA: TGTGCCAGCAGCTTAAGGGATAGGGCTGGAAACACCATATATTTT
CDR3 protein: CASSLRDRAGNTIYF

V gene: TRBV6-6
D gene: TRBD1
clone size: NA
J gene: TRBJ1-5
CDR3 DNA: TGTGCCAGCACCCTACAGGGGTTCCAGCCCCAGCATTTT
CDR3 protein: CASTLQGFQPQHF

V gene: TRBV6-5
D gene: NA
clone size: NA
J gene: TRBJ2-7
CDR3 DNA: TGTGCCAGCAGCCCCGGGACGCTCTCTTGGGAGCAGTACTTC
CDR3 protein: CASSPGTLSWEQYF

V gene: TRBV4-3
D gene: TRBD2
clone size: NA
J gene: TRBJ2-1
CDR3 DNA: TGCGCCAGCAGCCAAGAGGGGAGCGGGAGTAATGAGCAGTTCTTC
CDR3 protein: CASSQEGSGSNEQFF

V gene: TRBV5-1
D gene: NA
clone size: few
J gene: TRBJ2-2
CDR3 DNA: TGCGCCAGCAGTAGGGAGCCAAGCACCGGGGAGCTGTTTTTT
CDR3 protein: CASSREPSTGELFF